This T cell receptor (beta chain) was recorded in a study of T-cell memory formation after mild COVID-19. Background on the study: The TCR clusters were mostly specific to one donor. Study-level points and caveats: Prior to infection, memory already included some responding clones, suggesting cross-reactive memory joined. Those CD4+ clones that contracted were mainly in CM and EM (CD8+ ones in EMRA).

5'RACE primed at constant segments yielded TCR alpha and TCR beta cDNA libraries bearing sample barcodes and UMIs. A single record per CDR3 protein comes from TCRdb applying MiXCR to the 5' RACE reads. Among approximately 500,000 distinct CDR3 sequences listed, more than 20% were seen once. This clonotype came up a few times. The antigen is not known. Germline loops: CDR1 SGDLS, CDR2 YYNGEE. Trimming stripped 3 bases from V and 6 bases from J, with 12 bases between. This CDR3 has 13 amino acids. What was sequenced was PBMCs or a T cell subset sorted from them (not recorded which). The receptor's source is an adult woman who had mild COVID-19 (a few samples of this study predate the infection). Cell type and time point are not known. The V call is TRBV9, the J call TRBJ1-1; D uncertain. CDR3 nucleotide sequence: TGTGCCAGCAGCGAGGGCACTGGGCCTGAAGCTTTCTTT. Translating it yields CASSEGTGPEAFF. Full variable domain (missing parts from reference TRBV9 and TRBJ1-1): DSGVTQTPKHLITATGQRVTLRCSPRSGDLSVYWYQQSLDQGLQFLIQYYNGEERAKGNILERFSAQQFPDLHSELNLSSLELGDSALYFCASSEGTGPEAFFGQGTRLTVV.